This T cell receptor beta chain appears in the sequencing data of a study of CD4 and CD8 cells across lung adenocarcinoma regions. TCRdb processed the PCR reads anew with MiXCR; each CDR3 protein has one entry. The sample holds 9,000 to 10,000 distinct CDR3 sequences, 51% seen once. The CDR3 totals 18 residues. Trimming cost V 3 bases and J 4 bases; bases outside gene matches: 12. Localized lung adenocarcinoma, a non-small cell lung cancer, affected the donors. The sequence came from a male donor with lung adenocarcinoma. The CD4 and CD8 labels of this study may be unreliable. Sequenced: CD4+ T cells from the margin of a lung tumor. The J gene is TRBJ2-6, the V gene TRBV23-1; 7 bases map to TRBD1. TRBV23-1 is flagged as an ORF with uncertain function. The chain's CDR3 is CASSHPGQKTRGANVLTF. The CDR3 DNA reads as TGCGCCAGCAGTCATCCGGGACAGAAGACCCGGGGGGCCAACGTCCTGACTTTC.